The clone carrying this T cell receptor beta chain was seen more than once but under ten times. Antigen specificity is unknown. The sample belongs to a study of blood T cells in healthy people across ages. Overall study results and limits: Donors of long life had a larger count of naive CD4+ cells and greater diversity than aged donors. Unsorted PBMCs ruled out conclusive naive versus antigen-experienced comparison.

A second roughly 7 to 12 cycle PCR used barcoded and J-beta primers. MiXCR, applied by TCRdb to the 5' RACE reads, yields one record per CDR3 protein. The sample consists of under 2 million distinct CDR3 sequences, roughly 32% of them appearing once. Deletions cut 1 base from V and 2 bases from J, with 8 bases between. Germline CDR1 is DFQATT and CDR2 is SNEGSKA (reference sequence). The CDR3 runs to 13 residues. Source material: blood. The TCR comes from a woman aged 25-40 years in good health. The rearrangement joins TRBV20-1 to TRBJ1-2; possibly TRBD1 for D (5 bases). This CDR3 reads CSARGGENYGYTF. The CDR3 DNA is TGCAGTGCTAGAGGAGGGGAAAACTATGGCTACACCTTC.